This TCR beta chain emerged from a study of molecular identifiers for immune sequencing clone quantification. Study-wide points: Sizes of clones that are highly expanded could be underestimated (if identical TCR molecules share a barcode).

Generation of bulk TCR libraries relied on previously described methods and listed TCR primers. Via MiXCR, TCRdb re-called the PCR reads, giving one row per CDR3 protein. The sample lists tens of thousands of distinct CDR3 sequences, around 19% occurring once. Between about 20,000 and 1,100,000 sorted cells, with 10%, 30% or 50% RNA, yielded naive CD8 libraries. This CDR3 is built from 14 residues. Looked up from germline, CDR1 is WSHSY and CDR2 is SAAADI. V dropped 1 base and J dropped 6 bases, with 12 bases sitting between them. This clonotype has a count of ten or more. The antigen is undetermined. Sequencing used naive CD8+ T cells from blood, with Jurkat cell RNA spiked in. Subset of the sample: FACS-sorted CD8+CD4-CCR7+CD45RA+ naive T cells. The sequence was obtained from a human donor in good health. Some libraries in this study had Jurkat cell RNA spiked in. This sequence joins TRBV10-2 and TRBJ1-1; TRBD1 might be the D (5 bases). CDR3 residues: CASSELTVRPEAFF. CDR3 in DNA: TGCGCCAGCAGTGAGTTGACAGTTCGCCCTGAAGCTTTCTTT.